A single sample gave rise to the 11 T cell receptor beta chains below, sequenced in a study of blood T cell repertoires in COVID-19. The assay was immunoSEQ multiplex PCR, and TCRdb's table has in-frame clones only and misses some. Here the sample spans 100,000 or so clones, about 90% being singletons. The specimen was peripheral blood. The receptors here all came from a young woman with acute or convalescent COVID-19.

J is TRBJ1-4 and V is TRBV3-1 (or the pseudogene TRBV3-2); D unclear. The germline V and J ends were trimmed by 1 base and 5 bases, with 8 bases remaining between them. Per the germline V gene, CDR1 is LGHDT and CDR2 is YNNKEL (reference sequence). This CDR3 is built from 14 residues. DNA of the CDR3: TGTGCCAGCAGCCAAGTTATCAGGAATGAAAAACTGTTTTTT. Its translation is CASSQVIRNEKLFF.

This clone was seen a handful of times. The chain joins TRBV6-5 to TRBJ1-5, with 9 bases matching TRBD1. V was clipped by 4 bases and J by 6 bases; unmatched bases: 1. The CDR3 covers 13 residues. Germline assignment: CDR1 MNHEY and CDR2 SVGAGI. CDR3 residues: CASSLQGAQPQHF. In DNA, the CDR3 is TGTGCCAGCAGTTTACAGGGGGCTCAGCCCCAGCATTTT.

This clone occurred a few times. This chain links TRBV28 with TRBJ1-1; D unclear. CDR3 size: 16 residues. The V end lost 3 bases, the J end lost 3 bases, and 17 bases lay between the germline ends. Germline assignment: CDR1 MDHEN and CDR2 SYDVKM. The CDR3 protein is CASSFWSGTWDTEAFF. CDR3 in DNA: TGTGCCAGCAGTTTCTGGTCGGGAACGTGGGACACTGAAGCTTTCTTT.

This clone was found a few times. The rearrangement links TRBV27 to TRBJ2-3, with D tentatively TRBD2 (7 bases). The CDR3 is 14 amino acids. V was clipped by 9 bases and J by 3 bases, with 16 bases between them. CDR1 and CDR2 (germline): MNHEY, SMNVEV (reference sequence). In nucleotides, the CDR3 is TGTGCCAGTGCAAAAGGGGGGGCGACAGATACGCAGTATTTT. Translating gives CASAKGGATDTQYF.

The chain joins TRBV7-9 to TRBJ1-1; no firm D call. Germline V gives CDR1 SEHNR, CDR2 FQNEAQ (reference sequence). This CDR3 contains 12 residues. The ends were cut back, 5 bases at V and 5 bases at J, with 9 bases in the middle. CDR3 region: CASSGGVTEAFF. For the CDR3, the DNA is TGTGCCAGCAGCGGCGGGGTAACTGAAGCTTTCTTT. The entire variable domain, with the rest obtained from reference TRBV7-9 and TRBJ1-1, is as follows: DTGVSQNPRHKITKRGQNVTFRCDPISEHNRLYWYRQTLGQGPEFLTYFQNEAQLEKSRLLSDRFSAERPKGSFSTLEIQRTEQGDSAMYLCASSGGVTEAFFGQGTRLTVV.

The chain joins TRBV9 to TRBJ2-1, with D possibly being TRBD2 (6 bases). Germline V lookup: CDR1 SGDLS, CDR2 YYNGEE. Trimming took off 0 bases at V and 7 bases at J, with 14 bases between the two ends. The CDR3 consists of 15 residues. The CDR3 loop reads CASSVATGVGNEQFF. CDR3 coding DNA: TGTGCCAGCAGCGTAGCGACGGGGGTGGGGAATGAGCAGTTCTTC.

DNA for the CDR3: TGTGCCAGCAGCTTACAGGGGAGGGCCAACGTCCTGACTTTC. As protein: CASSLQGRANVLTF. This chain uses TRBV7-2 with TRBJ2-6; D might be TRBD1 (6 bases). This CDR3 region has 14 residues. Germline loops: CDR1 SGHTA, CDR2 FQGNSA. Trimming removed 2 bases from V and 5 bases from J, with 7 bases in between.

The rearrangement joins TRBV7-9 to TRBJ1-4, with D tentatively TRBD1 (6 bases). Germline V gene lookup returns CDR1 SEHNR and CDR2 FQNEAQ (reference sequence). The CDR3 runs 18 residues. V lost 6 bases to trimming and J lost 0 bases, with 20 bases between them. The CDR3 protein is CASSLRQGILSTNEKLFF. The CDR3 DNA follows: TGTGCCAGCAGTTTAAGGCAGGGGATCCTATCAACTAATGAAAAACTGTTTTTT.

The gene calls are TRBV6-5 and TRBJ1-2, with TRBD1 matching 11 bases. This CDR3 comprises 15 residues. CDR1 MNHEY and CDR2 SVGAGI come from the germline V gene. V gave up 7 bases and J gave up 4 bases; unmatched junction bases: 8. CDR3 protein: CASTPWTGGSYGYTF. CDR3 nucleotide sequence: TGTGCCAGCACCCCCTGGACAGGGGGCAGCTATGGCTACACCTTC.

In this sample, this clone turned up once. The chain links TRBV29-1 to TRBJ1-2; a weak D match, TRBD1 (5 bases). V lost 0 bases and J lost 8, with 13 bases in between. Looked up from germline, CDR1 is SQVTM and CDR2 is ANQGSEA. This CDR3 has 13 amino acids. The CDR3 DNA reads as TGCAGCGTTGAAGATTTTGGGAGGGACGGCTACACCTTC. Amino acids: CSVEDFGRDGYTF. Complete variable domain (other parts from reference TRBV29-1 and TRBJ1-2): SAVISQKPSRDICQRGTSLTIQCQVDSQVTMMFWYRQQPGQSLTLIATANQGSEATYESGFVIDKFPISRPNLTFSTLTVSNMSPEDSSIYLCSVEDFGRDGYTFGSGTRLTVV.

This chain connects TRBV11-2 to TRBJ1-5; no clear D. Germline CDR1 SGHAT, CDR2 FQNNGV. The CDR3 runs to 14 residues. Deletions cut 0 bases from V and 0 bases from J, with 3 bases between. The CDR3 loop reads CASSLEASNQPQHF. The CDR3 DNA reads TGTGCCAGCAGCTTAGAAGCTAGCAATCAGCCCCAGCATTTT. The full variable domain, completed using reference TRBV11-2 and TRBJ1-5, is EAGVAQSPRYKIIEKRQSVAFWCNPISGHATLYWYQQILGQGPKLLIQFQNNGVVDDSQLPKDRFSAERLKGVDSTLKIQPAKLEDSAVYLCASSLEASNQPQHFGDGTRLSIL.